What follows are 6 T cell receptor beta chains derived from one specimen sequenced in a study of cytomegalovirus exposure and HLA in healthy donors. Primers: 60 Vbeta forward and 13 Jbeta reverse. The table came from immunoSEQ multiplex PCR; TCRdb's copy has only in-frame clones and leaves some out. The table includes some 150,000 clones, about three quarters detected once. Sequenced input: PBMCs. All receptors derive from a woman aged 25-40 years in good health and CMV-seronegative.

The genes are TRBV9 and TRBJ2-1; 7 bases match TRBD2. The length of the CDR3 is 14 residues. The V gene's germline CDR1 is SGDLS and CDR2 YYNGEE. The trim removed 4 bases at V and 8 bases at J, leaving 9 bases unmatched. The CDR3 here is CASSPLPGRDEQFF. The CDR3 DNA follows: TGTGCCAGCAGCCCACTCCCAGGGAGGGATGAGCAGTTCTTC.

The chain combines TRBV30 with TRBJ2-3; 7 nucleotides align to TRBD2. This CDR3 comprises 14 residues. Unmatched junction bases numbered 6, after V lost 2 bases and J lost 4 bases. CDR1 GTSNPN and CDR2 SVGIG come from the germline V gene (reference sequence). CDR3 in amino acids: CAWSWGGSADTQYF. CDR3 DNA sequence: TGTGCCTGGAGTTGGGGAGGGTCGGCAGATACGCAGTATTTT.

The genes are TRBV9 and TRBJ2-3, with 7 bases identical to TRBD2. The length of the CDR3 is 16 residues. After removal of 3 bases from V and 1 base from J, the junction contained 8 bases not matched to a gene. The germline gives CDR1 SGDLS, CDR2 YYNGEE. CDR3: CASSAPRAGGTDTQYF. DNA of the CDR3: TGTGCCAGCAGCGCCCCCCGCGCGGGGGGCACAGATACGCAGTATTTT.

This clone has a handful of counts. The V call is TRBV19, the J call TRBJ2-1, with 7 positions matching TRBD1. The germline gives CDR1 LNHDA, CDR2 SQIVND (reference sequence). V lost 6 bases and J lost 4; bases outside the gene matches: 9. The CDR3 loop spans 15 amino acids. The CDR3 is CASRRPGQTYNEQFF. For the CDR3, the DNA is TGTGCCAGTAGAAGGCCGGGACAGACATACAATGAGCAGTTCTTC.

The gene calls are TRBV29-1 and TRBJ2-1; 8 bases are shared with TRBD2. This CDR3 has 13 residues. Trimming cost V 5 bases and J 4 bases; bases outside gene matches: 4. CDR1 is SQVTM and CDR2 is ANQGSEA in the germline V gene. In DNA, the CDR3 is TGCAGCGTTTTCCAGCGGGGGTACAATGAGCAGTTCTTC. Translated: CSVFQRGYNEQFF.

This rearrangement joins TRBV5-1 to TRBJ1-4; 8 nucleotides line up with TRBD1. Germline V lookup: CDR1 SGHRS, CDR2 YFSETQ. This CDR3 region has 14 residues. V was clipped by 3 bases and J by 8 bases; unmatched bases: 6. Here the CDR3 DNA reads TGCGCCAGCAGCTCAGGACAGGGAACCGAAAAACTGTTTTTT. Its protein is CASSSGQGTEKLFF. The entire variable domain, with the rest obtained from reference TRBV5-1 and TRBJ1-4, is as follows: KAGVTQTPRYLIKTRGQQVTLSCSPISGHRSVSWYQQTPGQGLQFLFEYFSETQRNKGNFPGRFSGRQFSNSRSEMNVSTLELGDSALYLCASSSGQGTEKLFFGSGTQLSVL.